This T cell receptor (beta chain) was sequenced during a study of T cell repertoires in cytomegalovirus infection. Many counts were recorded for this clonotype. As yet, its antigen is unknown. This CDR3 is 17 amino acids long. The trim removed 5 bases at V and 6 bases at J, leaving 9 bases unmatched. In germline, CDR1 is SGHAT, CDR2 FQNNGV. One entry per CDR3 protein results from TCRdb running MiXCR on the reads. Of some 46,000 distinct CDR3 sequences detected, around 18% appear once; the ten largest clones hold roughly 53%. This clonotype originated in a human donor in good health (CMV status not recorded). Some clones in this sample may be carry-over from other donors' samples. The sequences come from CD8+ T cells from cultured PBMCs, collected from culture after CMV antigen stimulation. This chain connects TRBV11-2 to TRBJ2-5; 16 nucleotides agree with TRBD2. DNA for the CDR3: TGTGCCAGCAGCCCCCAGGGGACTAGCGGGGGGGCTAAGACCCAGTACTTC. Encoded protein: CASSPQGTSGGAKTQYF. Full variable domain (remainder filled in from reference TRBV11-2 and TRBJ2-5): EAGVAQSPRYKIIEKRQSVAFWCNPISGHATLYWYQQILGQGPKLLIQFQNNGVVDDSQLPKDRFSAERLKGVDSTLKIQPAKLEDSAVYLCASSPQGTSGGAKTQYFGPGTRLLVL.